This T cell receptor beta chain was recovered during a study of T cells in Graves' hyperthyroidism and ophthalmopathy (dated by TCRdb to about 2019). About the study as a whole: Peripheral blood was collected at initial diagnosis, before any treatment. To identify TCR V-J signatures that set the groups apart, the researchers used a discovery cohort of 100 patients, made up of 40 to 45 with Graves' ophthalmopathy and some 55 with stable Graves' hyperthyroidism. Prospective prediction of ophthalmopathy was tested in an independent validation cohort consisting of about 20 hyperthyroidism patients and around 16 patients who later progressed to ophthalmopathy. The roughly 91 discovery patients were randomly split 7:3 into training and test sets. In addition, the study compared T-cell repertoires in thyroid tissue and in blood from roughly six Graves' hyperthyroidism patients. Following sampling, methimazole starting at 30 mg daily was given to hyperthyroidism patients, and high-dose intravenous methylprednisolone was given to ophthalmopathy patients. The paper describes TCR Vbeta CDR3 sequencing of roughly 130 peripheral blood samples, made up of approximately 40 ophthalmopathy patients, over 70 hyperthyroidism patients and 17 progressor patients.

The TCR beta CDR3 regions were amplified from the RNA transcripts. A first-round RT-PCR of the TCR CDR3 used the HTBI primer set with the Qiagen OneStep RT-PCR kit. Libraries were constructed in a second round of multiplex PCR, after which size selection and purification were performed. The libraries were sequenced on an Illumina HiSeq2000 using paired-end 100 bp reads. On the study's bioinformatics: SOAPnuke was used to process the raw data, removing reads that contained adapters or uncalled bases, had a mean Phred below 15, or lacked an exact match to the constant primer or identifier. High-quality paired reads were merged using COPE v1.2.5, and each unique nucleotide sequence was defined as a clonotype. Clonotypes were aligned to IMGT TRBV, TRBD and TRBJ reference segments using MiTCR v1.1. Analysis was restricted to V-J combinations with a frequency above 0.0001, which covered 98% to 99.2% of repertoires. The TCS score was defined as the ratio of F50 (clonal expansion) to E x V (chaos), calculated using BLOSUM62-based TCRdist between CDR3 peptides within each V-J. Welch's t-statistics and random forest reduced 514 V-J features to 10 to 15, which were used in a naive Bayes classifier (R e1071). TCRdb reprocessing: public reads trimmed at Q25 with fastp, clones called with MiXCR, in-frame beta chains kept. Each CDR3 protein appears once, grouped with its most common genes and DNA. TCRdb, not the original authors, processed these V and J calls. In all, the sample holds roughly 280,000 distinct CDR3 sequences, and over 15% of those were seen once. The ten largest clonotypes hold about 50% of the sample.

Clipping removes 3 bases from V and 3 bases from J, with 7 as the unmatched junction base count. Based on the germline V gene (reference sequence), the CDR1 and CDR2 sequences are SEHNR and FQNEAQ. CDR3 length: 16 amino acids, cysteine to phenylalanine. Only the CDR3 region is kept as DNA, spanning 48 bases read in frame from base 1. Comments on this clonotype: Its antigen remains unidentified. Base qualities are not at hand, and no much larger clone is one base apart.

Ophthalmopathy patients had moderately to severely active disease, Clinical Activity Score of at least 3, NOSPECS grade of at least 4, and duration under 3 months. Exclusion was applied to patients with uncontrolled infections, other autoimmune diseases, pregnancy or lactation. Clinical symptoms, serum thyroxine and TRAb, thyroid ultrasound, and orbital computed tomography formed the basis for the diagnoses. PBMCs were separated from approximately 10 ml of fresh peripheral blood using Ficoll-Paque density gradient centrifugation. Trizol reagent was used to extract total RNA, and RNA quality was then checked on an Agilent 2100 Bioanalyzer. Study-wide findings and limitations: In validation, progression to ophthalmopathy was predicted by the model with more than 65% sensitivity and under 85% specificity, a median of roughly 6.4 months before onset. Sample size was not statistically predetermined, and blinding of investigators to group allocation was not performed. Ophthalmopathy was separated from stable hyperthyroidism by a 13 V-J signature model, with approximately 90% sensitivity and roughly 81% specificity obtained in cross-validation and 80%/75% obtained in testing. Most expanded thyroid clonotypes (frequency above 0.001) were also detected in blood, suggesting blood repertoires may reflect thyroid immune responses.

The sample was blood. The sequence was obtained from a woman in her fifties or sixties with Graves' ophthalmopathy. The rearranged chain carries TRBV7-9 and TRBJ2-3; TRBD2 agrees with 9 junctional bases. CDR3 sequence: CASSFGGGAGTDTQYF. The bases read TGTGCCAGCAGCTTTGGCGGGGGGGCTGGGACAGATACGCAGTATTTT.